These T cell receptor beta chains were read from a single sample in a study of T cells in Graves' hyperthyroidism and ophthalmopathy. TCRdb reprocessed the multiplex PCR reads with MiXCR, giving one entry per CDR3 protein. The sample has about 260,000 distinct CDR3 sequences; 22% are singletons. Sequenced material: blood. The receptor set was obtained from a man aged 30 to 45 with Graves' ophthalmopathy. Each CDR3 is given with its conserved first and last residue. Each record gives: clone size, V gene, D gene, J gene, CDR3 protein, CDR3 DNA. The D gene is left open where the match is weak. Expanded clones get a size class; other rows say once, few or many, or leave the size out.

NA	TRBV6-5	NA	TRBJ1-6	CASSSATRAGRVNSPLHF	TGTGCCAGCAGTTCAGCAACGAGGGCAGGGCGGGTTAATTCACCCCTCCACTTT
NA	TRBV19	TRBD2	TRBJ2-3	CASSRSLAGGHTQYF	TGTGCCAGTAGTCGTTCACTAGCGGGAGGTCATACGCAGTATTTT
NA	TRBV28	NA	TRBJ2-2	CASSIAGTRNTGELFF	TGTGCCAGCAGTATCGCCGGGACTCGGAACACCGGGGAGCTGTTTTTT
NA	TRBV6-1	NA	TRBJ2-7	CASSEAAEQYF	TGTGCCAGCAGTGAGGCGGCCGAGCAGTACTTC
once	TRBV25-1	TRBD2	TRBJ2-7	CASSHGTSGSYEQYF	TGTGCCAGCAGTCACGGGACTAGCGGGAGTTACGAGCAGTACTTC
few	TRBV5-6	NA	TRBJ2-4	CASSHGGLAKNIQYF	TGTGCCAGCAGCCATGGCGGGCTAGCCAAAAACATTCAGTACTTC
NA	TRBV15	TRBD2	TRBJ2-3	CATSTGTRGTDTQYF	TGTGCCACCAGCACCGGGACTAGGGGCACAGATACGCAGTATTTT
NA	TRBV6-1	TRBD2	TRBJ2-5	CASKGLAGRETQYF	TGTGCCAGTAAGGGACTAGCGGGAAGAGAGACCCAGTACTTC
NA	TRBV5-5	TRBD2	TRBJ2-3	CASSFTLSGSGTDTQYF	TGTGCCAGCAGCTTCACCCTAAGCGGGAGTGGGACAGATACGCAGTATTTT
few	TRBV6-1	NA	TRBJ1-5	CASSAGEVQPQHF	TGTGCCAGCAGCGCCGGGGAGGTTCAGCCCCAGCATTTT
NA	TRBV7-2	TRBD1	TRBJ2-6	CASDPSGGAGGANVLTF	TGTGCCAGCGATCCGTCAGGGGGCGCGGGCGGGGCCAACGTCCTGACTTTC
NA	TRBV5-1	TRBD1	TRBJ1-2	CASTKTGEHYGYTF	TGCGCCAGTACAAAAACAGGGGAACACTATGGCTACACCTTC
few	TRBV2	NA	TRBJ2-7	CASSQPGGSEQYF	TGTGCCAGCAGTCAACCAGGGGGGTCCGAGCAGTACTTC
NA	TRBV7-9	TRBD2	TRBJ2-7	CASSRRTSGNSRPSYEQYF	TGTGCCAGCAGCCGCCGGACTAGCGGGAATTCCCGTCCCTCCTACGAGCAGTACTTC
NA	TRBV7-2	NA	TRBJ2-4	CASSLGDAIQYF	TGTGCCAGCAGCCTTGGGGATGCCATTCAGTACTTC
few	TRBV5-1	TRBD2	TRBJ2-1	CASSLVSSGKRTTNEQFF	TGCGCCAGCAGCTTGGTGTCTAGCGGGAAGAGAACCACAAATGAGCAGTTCTTC
few	TRBV11-3	NA	TRBJ2-3	CATSTGLPLGTDTQYF	TGTGCCACCAGCACAGGATTACCTCTTGGCACAGATACGCAGTATTTT
few	TRBV19	NA	TRBJ2-6	CASSLDGGANVLTF	TGTGCCAGTAGTCTTGATGGCGGGGCCAACGTCCTGACTTTC
NA	TRBV20-1	TRBD2	TRBJ2-5	CSTSSGFETQYF	TGCAGTACTTCTAGCGGCTTCGAGACCCAGTACTTC
few	TRBV5-1	NA	TRBJ1-2	CASSPGDGFHYGYTF	TGCGCCAGCAGCCCCGGGGACGGGTTCCACTATGGCTACACCTTC
NA	TRBV24-1	NA	TRBJ1-2	CATSSPVMNYGYTF	TGTGCCACCAGTTCCCCAGTTATGAACTATGGCTACACCTTC
NA	TRBV6-1	NA	TRBJ1-5	CASSEKAVRPANF	TGTGCCAGCAGTGAAAAAGCGGTGAGGCCAGCCAATTTT
many	TRBV12-5	NA	TRBJ2-7	CASGLTVYEQYF	TGTGCTAGTGGTTTGACCGTTTACGAGCAGTACTTC
NA	TRBV6-1	NA	TRBJ1-2	CASRAQSYGYTF	TGTGCCAGCAGGGCCCAAAGCTATGGCTACACCTTC
NA	TRBV9	NA	TRBJ2-5	CASSVVPLGAQYF	TGTGCCAGCAGCGTAGTACCCCTTGGGGCCCAGTACTTC
NA	TRBV7-8	TRBD1	TRBJ2-3	CASSWGTALDTQYF	TGTGCCAGCAGCTGGGGGACAGCCCTAGATACGCAGTATTTT
NA	TRBV7-9	NA	TRBJ1-2	CTSSLLLQENYGYTF	TGTACCAGCAGCCTTTTGTTACAGGAGAACTATGGCTACACCTTC
many	TRBV7-2	NA	TRBJ2-3	CASSDYLSTDTQYF	TGTGCCAGCAGCGACTACTTAAGCACAGATACGCAGTATTTT
many	TRBV12-3/TRBV12-4	TRBD2	TRBJ2-1	CASSDTSGGYNEQFF	TGTGCCAGCAGTGATACTAGCGGAGGATACAATGAGCAGTTCTTC
NA	TRBV3-1	TRBD1	TRBJ1-5	CASSLGQVKNPQHF	TGTGCCAGCAGCCTAGGACAGGTAAAGAATCCCCAGCATTTT
few	TRBV27	NA	TRBJ1-4	CATRGGATNEKLFF	TGTGCCACACGAGGGGGTGCAACTAATGAAAAACTGTTTTTT
NA	TRBV28	TRBD1	TRBJ1-2	CASRGDRVSSGYTF	TGTGCCAGCAGAGGGGACAGGGTTTCGAGTGGCTACACCTTC
NA	TRBV18	TRBD1	TRBJ1-1	CASSTGGENTEAFF	TGTGCCAGCTCAACAGGGGGGGAGAACACTGAAGCTTTCTTT
few	TRBV5-8	NA	TRBJ2-1	CASSLLTRTSYNEQFF	TGTGCCAGCAGCCTCCTTACGCGGACCTCCTACAATGAGCAGTTCTTC
few	TRBV6-5	NA	TRBJ1-1	CASSSDRGSTEAFF	TGTGCCAGCAGTTCGGACAGAGGGAGCACTGAAGCTTTCTTT
many	TRBV4-1	NA	TRBJ2-1	CASSQSGGEQFF	TGCGCCAGCAGCCAGTCCGGGGGTGAGCAGTTCTTC
NA	TRBV6-2/TRBV6-3	TRBD2	TRBJ2-7	CASRQLAGEGEQYF	TGTGCCAGCAGGCAACTAGCGGGAGAGGGCGAGCAGTACTTC
NA	TRBV6-1	NA	TRBJ1-2	CASRLGTDYGYTF	TGTGCCAGCCGGTTAGGGACGGACTATGGCTACACCTTC
NA	TRBV30	TRBD1	TRBJ1-5	CAAGQGASQPQHF	TGTGCCGCAGGACAGGGGGCTTCTCAGCCCCAGCATTTT
few	TRBV7-8	TRBD1	TRBJ1-1	CASSLGRTGANTEAFF	TGTGCCAGCAGCTTGGGACGGACAGGGGCGAACACTGAAGCTTTCTTT
many	TRBV30	NA	TRBJ1-3	CALTSTGNTIYF	TGTGCCTTGACCTCGACTGGAAACACCATATATTTT
few	TRBV7-6	NA	TRBJ2-3	CASSPFPSTDTQYF	TGTGCCAGCAGCCCCTTCCCCTCCACAGATACGCAGTATTTT
NA	TRBV28	TRBD1	TRBJ1-1	CASRTGQGPTEAFF	TGTGCCAGCAGGACGGGACAGGGCCCCACTGAAGCTTTCTTT
NA	TRBV20-1	TRBD1	TRBJ1-1	CSVKFTGGMAEAFF	TGCAGTGTCAAATTTACAGGGGGCATGGCTGAAGCTTTCTTT
many	TRBV30	NA	TRBJ1-1	CAWSVYVMNTEAFF	TGTGCCTGGAGTGTATACGTAATGAACACTGAAGCTTTCTTT
many	TRBV24-1	NA	TRBJ2-7	CARERSYEQYF	TGTGCCAGAGAGAGGTCCTACGAGCAGTACTTC
NA	TRBV28	NA	TRBJ1-6	CASSVLRGSSPLHF	TGTGCCAGCAGTGTCCTAAGGGGTAGTTCACCCCTCCACTTT
few	TRBV24-1	NA	TRBJ2-2	CATSAARQGGGELFF	TGTGCCACCAGTGCCGCCCGGCAGGGTGGCGGGGAGCTGTTTTTT
many	TRBV28	TRBD1	TRBJ1-1	CASRRTGETEAFF	TGTGCCAGCAGGAGGACAGGGGAGACTGAAGCTTTCTTT
NA	TRBV4-1	TRBD1	TRBJ2-5	CASSRGQGSAGETQYF	TGCGCCAGCAGCCGGGGACAGGGGTCGGCGGGGGAGACCCAGTACTTC
NA	TRBV2	TRBD1	TRBJ2-2	CASGETGEPGELFF	TGTGCCAGCGGTGAGACAGGGGAGCCCGGGGAGCTGTTTTTT
few	TRBV6-1	NA	TRBJ2-5	CASKPMVSGKETQYF	TGTGCCAGCAAGCCCATGGTTAGCGGCAAAGAGACCCAGTACTTC
many	TRBV6-5	TRBD2	TRBJ2-1	CASSYSNSGRVNEQFF	TGTGCCAGCAGTTACTCGAACAGCGGGAGGGTCAATGAGCAGTTCTTC
many	TRBV28	NA	TRBJ2-3	CASRSKTGPKQYF	TGTGCCAGCAGATCCAAGACTGGGCCAAAGCAGTATTTT